This entry concerns a single TCR beta chain. Method: immunoSEQ multiplex PCR; TCRdb's copy keeps in-frame clones and lacks some. The sample consists of fewer than 65,000 clones, roughly 80% of them appearing once. These data are taken from a study of T cell responses to AZD1222 COVID-19 vaccine. The sequence came from an adult in good health. This material consisted of peripheral blood, taken on day 0 of AZD1222 vaccination.

CDR3 DNA: TGTGCCAGCATTAATACAGGGCCATCGAACACTGAAGCTTTCTTT. It codes for CASINTGPSNTEAFF. V and J are TRBV6-5 and TRBJ1-1; D perhaps matches TRBD1 (6 bases). CDR1 and CDR2 (germline): MNHEY, SVGAGI. CDR3 length: 15 residues. V was shortened by 7 bases and J by 1 base, with 16 bases between the two germline ends.